Listed below are T cell receptor beta chains from one sample, sequenced in a study of cytomegalovirus exposure and HLA in healthy donors. Data came from immunoSEQ multiplex PCR; TCRdb stores just in-frame clones and leaves some out. The sample lists about 140,000 clones, approximately 94% occurring once. Sequencing was done on a sample of PBMCs. These receptors came from a man aged 18 to 29 in good health and CMV-seropositive. The CDR3 runs from the conserved cysteine through the conserved F or W. Size tells how often a clone was seen (once, few, many) or the class of an expanded clone, and some rows leave it out.

len,abundance,v_gene,j_gene,CDR3aa
13,NA,TRBV29-1,TRBJ2-3,CSVVTGRADTQYF
15,NA,TRBV7-2,TRBJ2-5,CASSLGGGSFETQYF
18,NA,TRBV7-9,TRBJ2-6,CASSQQTGKSSGANVLTF
11,NA,TRBV5-1,TRBJ2-1,CASSPGNEQFF
15,NA,TRBV27,TRBJ2-1,CASSFISGIPNEQFF
14,NA,TRBV5-6,TRBJ2-5,CASARGQGQETQYF
16,NA,TRBV7-6,TRBJ2-1,CASSPRAGATYNEQFF
15,NA,TRBV27,TRBJ1-5,CASSFRRNSNQPQHF
13,NA,TRBV5-6,TRBJ1-2,CASSLSGTYGYTF
14,once,TRBV6-5,TRBJ1-1,CASSGRDRGLSAFF
17,NA,TRBV15,TRBJ2-1,CATSRPPGTSGANWEFF
13,NA,TRBV27,TRBJ2-7,CASSLTGIHEQYF
12,NA,TRBV28,TRBJ2-3,CASSISRATQYF
16,NA,TRBV6-5,TRBJ2-7,CASSSGGGPLSYEQYF
19,NA,TRBV27,TRBJ2-2,CASSFSIWGTSENTGELFF
15,once,TRBV30,TRBJ2-3,CAWMFGLAATDTQYF
17,NA,TRBV21-1,TRBJ2-7,CASSCNDGTGCHYEQYF
16,NA,TRBV28,TRBJ2-3,CASSPFTGTIGDTQYF